This section outlines one T cell receptor (beta chain) sequence together with its context. These data belong to a study of blood T cell repertoires in COVID-19. V lost 6 bases to trimming and J lost 5 bases; unmatched junction nucleotides: 6. The V gene's germline CDR1 is MDHEN and CDR2 SYDVKM. The CDR3 is made up of 13 amino acids. Sequencing was performed with immunoSEQ multiplex PCR; in TCRdb, only in-frame clones are kept and a portion is missing. The sample lists roughly 100,000 clones; more than 80% were seen once. This chain joins TRBV28 and TRBJ1-2; 7 bases map to TRBD1. The origin of this receptor is a man aged 55 to 70 with acute or convalescent COVID-19. The sample was peripheral blood. The DNA of the CDR3 is TGTGCCAGCAGAGCAGGGGGAGTTTATGGCTACACCTTC. It yields the protein CASRAGGVYGYTF.